This T cell receptor delta chain was sequenced during a study of Vδ1+ human thymocytes. Study-wide findings and caveats: Highly polyclonal TRG and TRD repertoires with Gaussian CDR3 length distributions appeared in thymus.

Extracted RNA was reverse transcribed into cDNA. CDR3 amplicons came from multiplex PCR with pooled V-gene forward and constant-region reverse primers. TCRdb used CATT to re-call clones from the multiplex PCR reads. This table has tens of thousands of delta-chain clones, roughly 29% appearing once. A word on this clone: The antigen is undetermined.

The V and J ends lost 2 bases and 0 bases, in that order; junction bases with no gene match: 30. Germline values: CDR1 TSWWSYY, CDR2 QGS. This CDR3 has 24 amino acids. Sequencing used Vdelta1+ gamma-delta thymocytes from the thymus. Regarding subset: FACS-sorted CD3+ TCRalphabeta- TCRVdelta1+ TCRVdelta2- thymocytes. The gene calls are TRDV1 and TRDJ1, with TRDD3 matching over 7 bases. The clonotype originates from a boy less than two years old who had congenital heart surgery. The DNA for the CDR3 is TGTGCTCTTGGGGAATGGGCTCCGAGGCTTTTACTGGGGATTGGTAAATCCGACACCGATAAACTCATCTTT. It encodes CALGEWAPRLLLGIGKSDTDKLIF.